A single sample gave rise to the 9 T cell receptor beta chains below, sequenced in a study. One entry per CDR3 protein results from TCRdb running MiXCR on the RT-PCR reads. Here the sample spans approximately 720,000 distinct CDR3 sequences, approximately 14% being singletons. The specimen was memory CD4+ T cells from blood. Receptors originate from a female donor in good health, serving as a healthy control.

This clonotype has more than one count but fewer than ten. This sequence joins TRBV7-6 and TRBJ1-5; D is undetermined. Germline CDR1 SGHVS, CDR2 FNYEAQ. The V end lost 2 bases, the J end lost 7 bases, and 24 bases lay between the germline ends. The CDR3 has 18 amino acids. CDR3 coding DNA: TGTGCCAGCAGCTTAAGCGTCTGGGCTAGCCTCGGAGAGCAGCCCCAGCATTTT. This encodes CASSLSVWASLGEQPQHF.

The rearrangement links TRBV18 to TRBJ1-1; D is undetermined. CDR1 is KGHSH, CDR2 LQKENI, per germline. The germline V and J ends were trimmed by 3 bases and 0 bases, with 8 bases remaining between them. This CDR3 spans 14 amino acids. As DNA, the CDR3 is TGTGCCAGCTCACCCCAGAGCATGAACACTGAAGCTTTCTTT. Translated: CASSPQSMNTEAFF.

This clonotype has a handful of counts. This rearrangement joins TRBV5-1 to TRBJ2-1, with 7 bases aligning to TRBD2. The germline V gene encodes CDR1 SGHRS and CDR2 YFSETQ. V lost 0 bases, J lost 6 bases, and 9 bases stayed unmatched. The CDR3 covers 16 residues. The DNA of the CDR3 is TGCGCCAGCAGCTTGGTTCGGGGGAGGGTCTTCAATGAGCAGTTCTTC. Amino acid sequence: CASSLVRGRVFNEQFF. Supplemented by reference TRBV5-1 and TRBJ2-1, the full variable domain reads KAGVTQTPRYLIKTRGQQVTLSCSPISGHRSVSWYQQTPGQGLQFLFEYFSETQRNKGNFPGRFSGRQFSNSRSEMNVSTLELGDSALYLCASSLVRGRVFNEQFFGPGTRLTVL.

This clonotype was found a few times. The rearrangement joins TRBV10-3 to TRBJ1-2; 7 bases line up with TRBD1. The CDR3 covers 13 residues. Germline-derived CDR1 and CDR2 are ENHRY and SYGVKD. V gave up 3 bases and J gave up 8 bases; unmatched junction bases: 6. The CDR3 nucleotides read TGTGCCATCAGTGACGCCGGGACAGCAGGCTACACCTTC. Protein sequence: CAISDAGTAGYTF.

This clonotype was found many times. The rearrangement joins TRBV10-3 to TRBJ2-1, with D unclear. Deletions cut 6 bases from V and 0 bases from J, with 12 bases between. The CDR3 runs to 15 residues. Germline V gene sequence: CDR1 ENHRY, CDR2 SYGVKD. The CDR3 DNA follows: TGTGCCATCAGCCCCTACGGCGGCTCCTACAATGAGCAGTTCTTC. Encoded protein: CAISPYGGSYNEQFF.

This clonotype was observed at least ten times. V gene TRBV29-1 combines with J gene TRBJ2-5; D remains ambiguous. Trimming removed 6 bases at V and 2 bases at J, with 4 bases between. The CDR3 loop spans 10 amino acids. CDR1 SQVTM and CDR2 ANQGSEA come from the germline V gene. The CDR3 nucleotides read TGCAGCGTGGGACAAGAGACCCAGTACTTC. Translation gives CSVGQETQYF.

The rearrangement uses TRBV10-3 and TRBJ1-2; D is perhaps TRBD1 (6 bases). Germline V gives CDR1 ENHRY, CDR2 SYGVKD. The CDR3 is 13 amino acids. The V end lost 11 bases, the J end lost 3 bases, and 16 bases lay between the germline ends. CDR3 DNA sequence: TGTGCCGCGGCTGGGGGCTCGTACTATGGCTACACCTTC. This gives the protein CAAAGGSYYGYTF.

The chain's CDR3 is CASSPGFDSEQFF. The DNA for the CDR3 is TGTGCCAGCTCACCCGGTTTTGACAGTGAGCAGTTCTTC. This chain connects TRBV18 to TRBJ2-1; TRBD1 is a possible D gene (5 bases). Trimming stripped 3 bases from V and 9 bases from J, with 12 bases between. The CDR3 spans 13 residues. The germline V gene has CDR1 KGHSH and CDR2 LQKENI. Supplemented by reference TRBV18 and TRBJ2-1, the full variable domain reads NAGVMQNPRHLVRRRGQEARLRCSPMKGHSHVYWYRQLPEEGLKFMVYLQKENIIDESGMPKERFSAEFPKEGPSILRIQQVVRGDSAAYFCASSPGFDSEQFFGPGTRLTVL.

The chain carries TRBV3-1 and TRBJ2-3; possible D gene TRBD1, 6 bases. Germline V gives CDR1 LGHDT, CDR2 YNNKEL (reference sequence). This CDR3 region has 17 residues. V was shortened by 2 bases and J by 4 bases, with 19 bases between the two germline ends. CDR3 sequence (DNA): TGTGCCAGCAGCCAAATCACCGGGACACTTAGGGCAGATACGCAGTATTTT. It is translated as CASSQITGTLRADTQYF.